This T cell receptor (beta chain) was profiled in a study of T cell responses to AZD1222 COVID-19 vaccine (dated by TCRdb to the early 2020s). In terms of the full investigation: TCR sequencing covered approximately 230 trial participants: some 210 given two doses of AZD1222 and 26 given two doses of MenACWY control vaccine. Enrollment into the trials was organized by age into subgroups of 18-55, 56-69 and 70-plus years, and those subgroups contained about 160, 30 and 59 TCR-sequenced participants, respectively.

Notes on this clone: Its antigen is unknown. One base away there is no much larger clone; base qualities are not given.

V is cut back by 3 bases and J by 3 bases, with 9 bases in the junction unmatched. The germline V gene yields KGHSH for CDR1 and LQKENI for CDR2. The CDR3 measures 16 amino acids from cysteine to phenylalanine. Of all the DNA, just the CDR3 is kept, 48 bases in frame from base 1. This sample's time point label indicates: baseline before first vaccination. The sample's treatment or condition label, decoded: meningococcal conjugate vaccine given as trial control. The vaccinee samples were drawn from two UK trials, COV001 and COV002, one of which was a single-blind randomized controlled phase 2/3 trial testing AZD1222 (ChAdOx1 nCoV-19) in healthy adults. For TCRbeta chain sequencing, PBMC samples were collected from trial participants at day 0 and at day 28 after the second dose. The CDR3 regions of human TCRbeta chains were analyzed by immunosequencing. The authors' pipeline ran thus. TCRs in the repertoires were compared against a reference library of SARS-CoV-2-specific TCRs that had been generated with the MIRA antigen-specificity platform. Breadth was defined as the fraction of unique TCRs that were SARS-CoV-2-associated. Depth was defined as the fraction of total T cells that were SARS-CoV-2-associated. Each spike-specific TCR was assigned to its reactive spike region and to a CD4 or CD8 class using the MIRA data. Log10-transformed breadth and depth values were compared by one-way ANOVA with Sidak's multiple comparisons tests. What TCRdb holds here is the immuneACCESS table cut down to in-frame rearrangements. Part of the clones is not present; checked against another copy, under half of the missing clones reflect an unresolved V gene, and the others are unexplained. V, J and clone size reflect that table, while D and trimming were determined from the DNA. The sample records 85,000 to 90,000 clones, roughly 89% of which are singletons. 5.2% of the sample goes to the ten largest clones.

General study outcomes and caveats: In the small 56-69-year group, the increase in depth fell short of significance, most likely because of low power. Participants were mostly white British and included more females than males, and it was suggested by the authors that clonal diversity may have been underestimated. Because no day 14 peak-response samples were available, repertoires were characterized only after the peak T cell response. The vaccine-associated CD4 TCRs covered the entire spike protein, and the dominant responses fell in regions 160-218 and 743-854. Conclusions about previously exposed vaccinees are limited because only a handful of AZD1222 recipients were SARS-CoV-2 seropositive at baseline. Spike-specific TCR breadth and depth rose significantly after two AZD1222 doses compared with day 0 and with MenACWY recipients. Reportedly, close to half of the unique spike-specific TCRs recognized epitopes lying outside the regions that are mutated in the B.1.351 and B.1.1.7 variants.

Recombination joined TRBV18 with TRBJ1-1, and 8 junctional nucleotides match TRBD1. The material sequenced was peripheral blood, taken on day 0 of MenACWY control vaccination. The receptor was isolated from an adult in good health. The DNA sequence is as follows: TGTGCCAGCTCACCTCGATCAGGGGGCCCGGACACTGAAGCTTTCTTT. This gives the protein CASSPRSGGPDTEAFF.